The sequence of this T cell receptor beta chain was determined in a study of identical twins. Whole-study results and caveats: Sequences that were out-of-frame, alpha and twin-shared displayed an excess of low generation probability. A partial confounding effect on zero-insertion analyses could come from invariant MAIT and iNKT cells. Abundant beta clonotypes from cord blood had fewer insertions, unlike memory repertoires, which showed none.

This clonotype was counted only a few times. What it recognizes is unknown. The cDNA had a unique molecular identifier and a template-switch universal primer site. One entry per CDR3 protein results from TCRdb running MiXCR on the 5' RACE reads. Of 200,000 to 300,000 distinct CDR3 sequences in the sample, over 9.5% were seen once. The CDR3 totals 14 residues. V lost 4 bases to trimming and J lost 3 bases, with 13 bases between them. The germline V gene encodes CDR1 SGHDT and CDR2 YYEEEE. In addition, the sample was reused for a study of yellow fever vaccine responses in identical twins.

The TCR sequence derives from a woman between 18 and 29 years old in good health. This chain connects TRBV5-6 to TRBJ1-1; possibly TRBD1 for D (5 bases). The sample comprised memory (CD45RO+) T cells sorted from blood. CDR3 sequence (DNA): TGTGCCAGCAGCCGTACCTGGGGGGACACTGAAGCTTTCTTT. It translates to CASSRTWGDTEAFF.